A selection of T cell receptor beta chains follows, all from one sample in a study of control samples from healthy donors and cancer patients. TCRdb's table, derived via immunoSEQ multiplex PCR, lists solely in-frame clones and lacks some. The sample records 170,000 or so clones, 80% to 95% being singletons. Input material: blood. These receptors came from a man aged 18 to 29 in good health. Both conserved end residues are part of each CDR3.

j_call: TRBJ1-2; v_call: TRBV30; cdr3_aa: CAWNEQGDYGYTF
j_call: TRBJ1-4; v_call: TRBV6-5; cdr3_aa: CASRFRILGNEKLFF
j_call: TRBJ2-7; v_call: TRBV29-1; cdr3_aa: CSVSLTMTPEQYF
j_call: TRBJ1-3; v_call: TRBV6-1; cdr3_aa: CASSDGTGSLGLAGNTIYF
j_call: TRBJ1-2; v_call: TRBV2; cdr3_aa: CASSGRDYGYTF
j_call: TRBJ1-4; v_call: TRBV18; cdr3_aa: CASSPGTGYEKLFF
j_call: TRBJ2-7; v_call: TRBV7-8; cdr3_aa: CASSLRRASSSYEQYF
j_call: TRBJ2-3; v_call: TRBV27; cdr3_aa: CASRGRDRLGTDTQYF
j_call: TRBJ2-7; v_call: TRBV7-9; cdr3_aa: CASSNGLSYEQYF
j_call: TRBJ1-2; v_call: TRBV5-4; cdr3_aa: CASSLAKQLNYGYTF
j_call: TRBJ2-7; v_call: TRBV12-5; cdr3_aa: CASGLVVGKTYEQYF
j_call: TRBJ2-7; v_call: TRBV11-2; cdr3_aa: CASSVGSYEQYF
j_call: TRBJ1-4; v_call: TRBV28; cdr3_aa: CASSGTPTTNEKLFF
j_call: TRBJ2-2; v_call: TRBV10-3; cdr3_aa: CAIGRASTGELFF
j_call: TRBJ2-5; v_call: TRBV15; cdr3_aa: CATSRPDIEETQYF
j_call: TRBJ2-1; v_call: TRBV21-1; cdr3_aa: CASSTPTGFDNEQFF
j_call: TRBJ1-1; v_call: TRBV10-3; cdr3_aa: CAIRQGGQMNTEAFF